This T cell receptor (beta chain) was documented in a study of blood T cell repertoires in COVID-19. The germline gives CDR1 LNHDA, CDR2 SQIVND (reference sequence). V was pared by 6 bases and J by 0 bases, with 9 bases between. The CDR3 contains 14 residues. Assay: immunoSEQ multiplex PCR; the TCRdb copy retains only in-frame clones and omits some. The sample includes roughly 140,000 clones, roughly 84% seen only once; the top ten take about 8%. The receptor's source is a human donor in a cohort sampled during active COVID-19. The chain is built from TRBV19 and TRBJ2-1; possible D gene TRBD1, 5 bases. The material sequenced was peripheral blood. The CDR3 protein is CASRQGFSYNEQFF. CDR3 DNA: TGTGCCAGTAGGCAGGGTTTCTCCTACAATGAGCAGTTCTTC.